One T cell receptor beta chain is described in this entry. The entry originates in a study of OX40 agonist ivuxolimab in advanced cancers. Study-level information: Enrolled patients in dose escalation had cancers that were hepatocellular carcinoma, melanoma, renal cell or head and neck cancer.

V lost 2 bases and J 1 base, leaving 17 bases between the germline ends. This CDR3 has 18 residues. CDR1 is MGHRA, CDR2 YSYEKL, per germline. TCRdb's copy holds only in-frame clones and misses some; the assay was immunoSEQ multiplex PCR. The data contain tens of thousands of clones, under 95% of them singletons. The chain uses TRBV4-1 and TRBJ1-4, with D tentatively TRBD1 (6 bases). This specimen was CD4+ or CD8+ T cells sorted from blood, taken in a trial of the OX40 agonist ivuxolimab. The clonotype comes from an adult with an advanced solid tumor such as melanoma, head and neck, liver or kidney cancer. CDR3 in amino acids: CASSQIKTGHGTNEKLFF. For the CDR3, the DNA is TGCGCCAGCAGCCAAATTAAAACAGGGCATGGAACTAATGAAAAACTGTTTTTT.